This TCR beta chain is from a study of T cells in Graves' hyperthyroidism and ophthalmopathy. Looking at the study overall: Peripheral blood was secured at the point of initial diagnosis, before any treatment.

Participants, patients aged 18 to 65, had newly diagnosed hyperthyroidism with a duration under 2 months. Researchers barred patients who had uncontrolled infection, other autoimmune disease, pregnancy or lactation. The CDR3 loop spans 14 amino acids. V lost 3 bases and J lost 11; bases outside the gene matches: 7. Amplified TCR beta CDR3 regions came from RNA transcripts. The HTBI set primed first-round TCR CDR3 RT-PCR. TCRdb itself ran the multiplex PCR reads through MiXCR, one entry per CDR3 protein. Of some 760,000 distinct CDR3 sequences in the sample, approximately 14% are singletons; the top ten hold around 9.6%. The sample holds many counts of this clonotype.

This sequence was found in a young woman with Graves' hyperthyroidism. The chain has TRBV12-3 or TRBV12-4 and TRBJ1-5; TRBD1 matches 10 bases. The source material was blood. The CDR3 loop is CASSFGTGALAQHF. As DNA, the CDR3 is TGTGCCAGCAGTTTTGGGACAGGGGCCTTAGCCCAGCATTTT.